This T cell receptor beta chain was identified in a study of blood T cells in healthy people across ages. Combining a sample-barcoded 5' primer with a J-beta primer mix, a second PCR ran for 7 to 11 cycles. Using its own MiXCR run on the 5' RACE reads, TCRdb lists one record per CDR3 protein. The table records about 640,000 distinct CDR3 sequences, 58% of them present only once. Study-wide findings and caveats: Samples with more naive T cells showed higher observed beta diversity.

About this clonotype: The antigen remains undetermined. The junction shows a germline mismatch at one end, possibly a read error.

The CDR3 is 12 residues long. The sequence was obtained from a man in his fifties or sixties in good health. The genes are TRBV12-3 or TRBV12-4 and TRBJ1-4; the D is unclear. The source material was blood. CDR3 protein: CASSPFGEKQFF. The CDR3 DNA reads TGTGCCAGCAGTCCCTTCGGGGAAAAACAGTTTTTT.